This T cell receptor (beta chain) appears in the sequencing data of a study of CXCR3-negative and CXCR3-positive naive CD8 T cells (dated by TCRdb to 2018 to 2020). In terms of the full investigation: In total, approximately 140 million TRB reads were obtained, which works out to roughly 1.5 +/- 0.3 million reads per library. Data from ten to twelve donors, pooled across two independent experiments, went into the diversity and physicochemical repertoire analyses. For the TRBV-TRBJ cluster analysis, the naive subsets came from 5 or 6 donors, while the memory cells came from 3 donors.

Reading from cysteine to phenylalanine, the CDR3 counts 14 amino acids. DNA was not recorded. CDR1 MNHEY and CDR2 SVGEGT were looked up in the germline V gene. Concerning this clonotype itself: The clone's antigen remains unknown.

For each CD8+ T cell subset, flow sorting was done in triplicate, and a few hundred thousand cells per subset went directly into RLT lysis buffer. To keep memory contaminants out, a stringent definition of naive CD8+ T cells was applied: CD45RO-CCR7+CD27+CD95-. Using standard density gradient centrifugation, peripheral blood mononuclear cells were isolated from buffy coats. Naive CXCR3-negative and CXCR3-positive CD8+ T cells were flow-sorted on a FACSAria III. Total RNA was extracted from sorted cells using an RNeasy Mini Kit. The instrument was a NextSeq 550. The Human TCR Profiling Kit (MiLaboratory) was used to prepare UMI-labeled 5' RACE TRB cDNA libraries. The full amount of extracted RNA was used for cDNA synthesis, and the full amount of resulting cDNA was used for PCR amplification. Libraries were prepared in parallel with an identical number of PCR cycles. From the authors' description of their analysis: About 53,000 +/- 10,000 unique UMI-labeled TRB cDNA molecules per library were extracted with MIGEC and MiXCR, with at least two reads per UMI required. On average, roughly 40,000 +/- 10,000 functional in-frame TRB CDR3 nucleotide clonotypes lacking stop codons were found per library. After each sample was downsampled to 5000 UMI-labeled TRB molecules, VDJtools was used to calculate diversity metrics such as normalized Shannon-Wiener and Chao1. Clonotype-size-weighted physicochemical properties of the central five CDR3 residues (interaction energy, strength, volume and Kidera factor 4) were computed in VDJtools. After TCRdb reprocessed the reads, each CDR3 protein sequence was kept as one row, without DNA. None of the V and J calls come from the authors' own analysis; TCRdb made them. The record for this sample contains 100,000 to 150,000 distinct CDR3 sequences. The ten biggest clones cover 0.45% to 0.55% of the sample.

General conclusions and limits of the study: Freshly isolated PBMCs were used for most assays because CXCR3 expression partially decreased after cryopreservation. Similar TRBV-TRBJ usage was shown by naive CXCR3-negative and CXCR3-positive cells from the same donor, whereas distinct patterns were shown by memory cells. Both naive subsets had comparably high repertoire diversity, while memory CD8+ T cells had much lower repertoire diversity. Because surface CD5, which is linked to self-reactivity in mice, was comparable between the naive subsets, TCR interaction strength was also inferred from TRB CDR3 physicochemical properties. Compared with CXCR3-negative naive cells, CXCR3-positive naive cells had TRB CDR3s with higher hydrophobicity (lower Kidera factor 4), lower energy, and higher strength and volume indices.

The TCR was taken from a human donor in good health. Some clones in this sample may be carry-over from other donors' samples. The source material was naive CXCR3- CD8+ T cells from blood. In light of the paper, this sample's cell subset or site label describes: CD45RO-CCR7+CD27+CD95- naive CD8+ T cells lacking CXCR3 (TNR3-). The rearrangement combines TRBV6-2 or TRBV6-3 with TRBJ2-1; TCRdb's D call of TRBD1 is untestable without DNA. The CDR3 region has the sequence CASSYSSGGDEQFF.